This TCR beta chain emerged from a study of blood T cell repertoires in COVID-19 (dated by TCRdb to the early 2020s). Describing the broader study: The collaborator samples originated in the United States, Italy and Spain and spanned the acute and convalescent phases of COVID-19. The repertoires were released in a freely available public database intended as a resource for research on the immune response to SARS-CoV-2. Deeply sampled blood TCRbeta repertoires from subjects exposed to, actively infected with, or recovered from COVID-19 were included in the dataset. The prospective study material was composed of cDNA or gDNA derived from T cells, B-cell-depleted T cells, or PBMCs. Samples came from the ongoing ImmuneRACE study (first 160 participants) plus 1,254 subjects from 6 global collaborators. The sample metadata nearly always contained a de-identified subject ID, COVID-19 status, age in years and sex. Where HLA class I and class II types were available, the types were taken from metadata supplied by the sample provider, not from assay-based typing. Overall results and qualifications from the work: The amount of clinical and demographic metadata varied by source and participant and was provided uncurated.

Per the germline V gene, SGHRS is the CDR1 and YFSETQ is the CDR2. The CDR3 starts with the cysteine, ends with the phenylalanine, and has 15 residues. CDR3 DNA only is kept here, 45 bases in frame from base 1. The V end loses 0 bases and the J end loses 2 bases, and a stretch of 11 bases separates them. Participants in the prospective study were enrolled through a virtual design, were aged roughly 18 to 95 years, and lived in roughly 26 United States geographic areas. In the prospective study, participants were assigned to cohorts based on the clinical history participants reported in a screening survey and a study questionnaire. For ImmuneRACE Cohort 3, a participant was defined as recovered based on two consecutive negative NP/OP PCR tests, clearance by a healthcare professional, or resolution of symptoms. In the prospective study, whole blood, serum and a nasopharyngeal or oropharyngeal swab were collected from each participant by mobile phlebotomists. Over a roughly 2-month period, participants in the prospective study had the option of providing additional blood draws and questionnaires. Before DNA extraction, prospective study blood samples were shipped either frozen or at room temperature.

To note about this clone: The antigen this receptor binds is unknown. No quality values exist for individual bases; no much larger clone is one base distant.

TCRbeta CDR3 regions were amplified from genomic DNA using the immunoSEQ Assay, a bias-controlled multiplex PCR. The original pipeline was this. Nucleated cell counts per sample were estimated from amplification of reference gene primers within the assay. Sequence reads were collapsed and filtered to measure the absolute abundance of every unique TCRbeta CDR3 rearrangement. For each sample, productive Simpson clonality was calculated by taking the square root of Simpson's diversity index across productive rearrangements. Sourced from immuneACCESS, this table was stored by TCRdb with only in-frame sequences that have V and J called. A share of the clones is absent; for the studies checked, an unresolved V gene accounts for under half, and the remainder has no known explanation. V and J calls plus clone size are reproduced from that table; the DNA served to infer D and trimming. This sample gives about 140,000 clones in total; 75% to 80% of them show up just once. The ten largest clones add up to around 3.2% of the sample.

This sequence uses TRBV5-1 and TRBJ1-1; TRBD1 is a weak D gene call, 6 bases matching. The material sequenced was PBMCs or T cells enriched from blood (not recorded which). The clonotype comes from a woman between 45 and 65 years old who had recovered from COVID-19. The base sequence is TGCGCCAGCAGCTTGGCCCTGGGGGCTAACACTGAAGCTTTCTTT. This yields the protein CASSLALGANTEAFF.